This TCR beta chain was identified in a study of memory CD4+ T cells and cytomegalovirus serostatus. The CDR3 contains 14 residues. V was clipped by 2 bases and J by 3 bases, with 8 bases between them. Per germline, CDR1 MNHEY and CDR2 SVGAGI. Assay: immunoSEQ multiplex PCR; the TCRdb copy retains only in-frame clones and omits some. This sample has around 45,000 clones; roughly 80% occur once, and the top ten carry approximately 1.2%. The sort gate was single viable CD3+CD4+CD8-CD45RO+ cells for memory CD4+ T cells. The chain is built from TRBV6-5 and TRBJ1-5; D is possibly TRBD1 (5 bases). Sequencing was carried out using memory CD4+ T cells from blood. The sequence was obtained from an adult in good health and CMV-seropositive. This CDR3 reads CASSYKGLNQPQHF. DNA for the CDR3: TGTGCCAGCAGTTACAAGGGGCTCAATCAGCCCCAGCATTTT.